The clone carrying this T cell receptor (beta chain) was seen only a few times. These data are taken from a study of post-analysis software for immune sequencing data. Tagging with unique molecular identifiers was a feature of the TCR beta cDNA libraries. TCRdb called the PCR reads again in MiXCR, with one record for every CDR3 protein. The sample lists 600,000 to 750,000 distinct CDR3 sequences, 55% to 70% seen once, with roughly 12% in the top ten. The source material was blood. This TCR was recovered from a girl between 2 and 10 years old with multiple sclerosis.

The CDR3 nucleotides are TGTGCCAGCAGCGGATTGGGCCTCGGACAGGGGCGGAACATTCAGTACTTC. Its protein is CASSGLGLGQGRNIQYF. V and J are TRBV7-2 and TRBJ2-4; 9 bases line up with TRBD1. This CDR3 region has 17 residues. With 5 bases clipped from V and 7 bases from J, the junction kept 15 bases outside the gene matches. Germline V gene lookup returns CDR1 SGHTA and CDR2 FQGNSA. The variable domain in full, completed from reference TRBV7-2 and TRBJ2-4, reads GAGVSQSPSNKVTEKGKDVELRCDPISGHTALYWYRQSLGQGLEFLIYFQGNSAPDKSGLPSDRFSAERTGGSVSTLTIQRTQQEDSAVYLCASSGLGLGQGRNIQYFGAGTRLSVL.